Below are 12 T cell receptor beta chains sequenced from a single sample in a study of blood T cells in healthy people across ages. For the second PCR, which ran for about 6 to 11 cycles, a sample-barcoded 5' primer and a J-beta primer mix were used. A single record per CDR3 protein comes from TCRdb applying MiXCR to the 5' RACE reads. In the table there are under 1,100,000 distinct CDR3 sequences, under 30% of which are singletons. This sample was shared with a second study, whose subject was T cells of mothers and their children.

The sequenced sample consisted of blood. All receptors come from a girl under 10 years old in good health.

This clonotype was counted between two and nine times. The DNA of the CDR3 is TGCAGCGTTTACTACACCTTTGGGGATGAGCAGTTCTTC. Translation: CSVYYTFGDEQFF. V gene TRBV29-1 combines with J gene TRBJ2-1; D not certain. This CDR3 is built from 13 residues. Germline assignment: CDR1 SQVTM and CDR2 ANQGSEA. The V gene lost 5 bases and the J gene lost 8 bases, with 16 bases spanning the gap.

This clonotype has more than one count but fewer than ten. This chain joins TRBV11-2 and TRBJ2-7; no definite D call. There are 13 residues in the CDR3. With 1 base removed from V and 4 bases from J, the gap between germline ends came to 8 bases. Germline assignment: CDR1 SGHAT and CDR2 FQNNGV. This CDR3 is CASSLVPEYEQYF. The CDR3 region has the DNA TGTGCCAGCAGCTTAGTCCCGGAGTACGAGCAGTACTTC. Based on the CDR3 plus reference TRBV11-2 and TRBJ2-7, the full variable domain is EAGVAQSPRYKIIEKRQSVAFWCNPISGHATLYWYQQILGQGPKLLIQFQNNGVVDDSQLPKDRFSAERLKGVDSTLKIQPAKLEDSAVYLCASSLVPEYEQYFGPGTRLTVT.

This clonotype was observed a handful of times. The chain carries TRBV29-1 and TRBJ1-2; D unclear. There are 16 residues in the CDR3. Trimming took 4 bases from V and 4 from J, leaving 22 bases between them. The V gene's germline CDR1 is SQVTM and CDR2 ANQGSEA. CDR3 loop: CSVGWWRPEIGYGYTF. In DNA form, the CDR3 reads TGCAGCGTTGGGTGGTGGAGACCTGAAATCGGCTATGGCTACACCTTC.

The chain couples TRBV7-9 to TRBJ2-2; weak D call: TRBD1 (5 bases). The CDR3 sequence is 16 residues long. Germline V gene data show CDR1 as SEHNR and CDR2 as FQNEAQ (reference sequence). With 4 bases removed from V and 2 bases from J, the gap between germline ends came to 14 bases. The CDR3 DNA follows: TGTGCCAGCAGCTCTCGAAAGGGGCTCAACACCGGGGAGCTGTTTTTT. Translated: CASSSRKGLNTGELFF.

The CDR3 spells CASSLYRDISGNTIYF. DNA for the CDR3: TGTGCCAGCAGCTTATACAGGGATATCTCTGGAAACACCATATATTTT. The V gene is TRBV7-9, the J gene TRBJ1-3; D is perhaps TRBD1 (6 bases). The CDR3 loop spans 16 amino acids. Germline CDR1 reads SEHNR; CDR2 reads FQNEAQ (reference sequence). Trimming shortened V by 2 bases and J by 0 bases, and 11 bases separated the two germline ends.

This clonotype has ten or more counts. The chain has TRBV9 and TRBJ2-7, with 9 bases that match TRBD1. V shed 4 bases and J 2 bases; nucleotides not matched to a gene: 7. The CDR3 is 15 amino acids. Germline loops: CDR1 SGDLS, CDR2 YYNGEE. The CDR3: CASSLSGTGTYEQYF. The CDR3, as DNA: TGTGCCAGCAGCTTGTCCGGGACAGGGACCTACGAGCAGTACTTC. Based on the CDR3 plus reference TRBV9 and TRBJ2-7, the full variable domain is DSGVTQTPKHLITATGQRVTLRCSPRSGDLSVYWYQQSLDQGLQFLIQYYNGEERAKGNILERFSAQQFPDLHSELNLSSLELGDSALYFCASSLSGTGTYEQYFGPGTRLTVT.

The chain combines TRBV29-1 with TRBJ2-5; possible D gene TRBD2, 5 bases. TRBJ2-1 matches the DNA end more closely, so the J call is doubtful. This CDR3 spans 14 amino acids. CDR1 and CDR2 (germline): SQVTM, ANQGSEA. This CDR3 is CSVDGRSSYNEQFF. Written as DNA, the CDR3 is TGCAGCGTTGATGGGAGATCCTCCTACAATGAGCAGTTCTTC.

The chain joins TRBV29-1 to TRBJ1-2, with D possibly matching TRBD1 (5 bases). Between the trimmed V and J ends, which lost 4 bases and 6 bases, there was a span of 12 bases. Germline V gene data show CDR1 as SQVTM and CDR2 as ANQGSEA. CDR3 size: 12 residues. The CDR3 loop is CSVGAGLHGYTF. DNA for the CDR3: TGCAGCGTTGGGGCAGGGCTCCATGGCTACACCTTC.

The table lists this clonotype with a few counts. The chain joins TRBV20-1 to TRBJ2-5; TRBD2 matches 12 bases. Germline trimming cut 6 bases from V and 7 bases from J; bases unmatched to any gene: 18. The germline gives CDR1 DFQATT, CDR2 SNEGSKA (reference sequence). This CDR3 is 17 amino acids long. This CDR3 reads CSAPRTSGATNGGTQYF. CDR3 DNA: TGCAGTGCCCCCAGGACTAGCGGGGCCACAAATGGAGGGACCCAGTACTTC.

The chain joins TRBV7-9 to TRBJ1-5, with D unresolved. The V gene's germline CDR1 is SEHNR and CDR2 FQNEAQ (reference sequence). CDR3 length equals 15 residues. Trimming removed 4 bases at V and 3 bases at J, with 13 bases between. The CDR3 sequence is CASSSSGSPNQPQHF. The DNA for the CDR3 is TGTGCCAGCAGCTCGTCAGGCAGCCCCAATCAGCCCCAGCATTTT.

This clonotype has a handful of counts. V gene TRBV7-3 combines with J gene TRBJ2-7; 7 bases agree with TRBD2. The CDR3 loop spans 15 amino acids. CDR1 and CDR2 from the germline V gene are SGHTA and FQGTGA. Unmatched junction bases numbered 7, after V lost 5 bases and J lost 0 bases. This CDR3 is CASSAYSGPSYEQYF. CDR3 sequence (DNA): TGTGCCAGCAGCGCCTATAGCGGGCCCTCCTACGAGCAGTACTTC.

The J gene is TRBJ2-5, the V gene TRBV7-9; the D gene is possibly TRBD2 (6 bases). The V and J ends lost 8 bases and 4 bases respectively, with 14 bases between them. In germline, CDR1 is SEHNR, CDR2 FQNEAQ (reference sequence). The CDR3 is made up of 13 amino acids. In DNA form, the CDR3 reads TGTGCCAGCCTTCGGGACTCCGGAGAGACCCAGTACTTC. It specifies CASLRDSGETQYF.